The rows below give T cell receptor beta chains drawn from one sample of a study of T cells in Graves' hyperthyroidism and ophthalmopathy. In TCRdb, the multiplex PCR reads were re-called with MiXCR into one record per CDR3 protein. The sample has roughly 100,000 distinct CDR3 sequences, 45% to 50% seen once. The sequenced material came from blood. These receptors were collected from a man aged 40-49 years with Graves' hyperthyroidism. Each CDR3 is given with its conserved first and last residue. Each record gives: clone size, J gene, CDR3 length, V gene, CDR3 protein. Clone size is given for some rows only: seen once, a few or many times, or a class if the clone is expanded.

clone size: many; J gene: TRBJ1-2; CDR3 length: 12; V gene: TRBV6-2/TRBV6-3; CDR3 protein: CASSNSGYGYTF
clone size: NA; J gene: TRBJ1-1; CDR3 length: 13; V gene: TRBV19; CDR3 protein: CASSSQGSTEAFF
clone size: many; J gene: TRBJ2-1; CDR3 length: 16; V gene: TRBV9; CDR3 protein: CASSVTGTRGMDEQFF
clone size: NA; J gene: TRBJ2-5; CDR3 length: 18; V gene: TRBV15; CDR3 protein: CATSRRGEQDLNQETQYF
clone size: NA; J gene: TRBJ1-6; CDR3 length: 16; V gene: TRBV19; CDR3 protein: CAWSAKAGGGNSPLHF
clone size: once; J gene: TRBJ1-2; CDR3 length: 13; V gene: TRBV6-5; CDR3 protein: CASSYEAGSGNTF
clone size: NA; J gene: TRBJ1-1; CDR3 length: 15; V gene: TRBV19; CDR3 protein: CASGLAYSGNTEAFF
clone size: NA; J gene: TRBJ2-1; CDR3 length: 19; V gene: TRBV29-1; CDR3 protein: CSVEICASRAGGNYNEQFF
clone size: NA; J gene: TRBJ2-7; CDR3 length: 11; V gene: TRBV20-1; CDR3 protein: CSASGPNEQYF
clone size: NA; J gene: TRBJ1-6; CDR3 length: 16; V gene: TRBV19; CDR3 protein: CASSPGQGSYNSPLHF
clone size: many; J gene: TRBJ2-3; CDR3 length: 15; V gene: TRBV5-1; CDR3 protein: CASSSSISGTDTQYF
clone size: NA; J gene: TRBJ2-7; CDR3 length: 14; V gene: TRBV7-6; CDR3 protein: CASSLEAPNREQYF
clone size: NA; J gene: TRBJ2-7; CDR3 length: 13; V gene: TRBV10-3; CDR3 protein: CAISSGTAYEQYF
clone size: once; J gene: TRBJ1-5; CDR3 length: 13; V gene: TRBV7-9; CDR3 protein: CASRSQGDQPQHF
clone size: many; J gene: TRBJ2-7; CDR3 length: 17; V gene: TRBV7-8; CDR3 protein: CASSLGGQAGGSYEQYF
clone size: many; J gene: TRBJ2-3; CDR3 length: 14; V gene: TRBV20-1; CDR3 protein: CSAMDRLRTDTQYF
clone size: NA; J gene: TRBJ1-1; CDR3 length: 15; V gene: TRBV15; CDR3 protein: CATSRDPGRASEAFF
clone size: many; J gene: TRBJ2-5; CDR3 length: 15; V gene: TRBV12-5; CDR3 protein: CASGLTLPPSKTQYF
clone size: many; J gene: TRBJ2-7; CDR3 length: 14; V gene: TRBV6-6; CDR3 protein: CASAFGQGIYEQYF
clone size: few; J gene: TRBJ2-4; CDR3 length: 15; V gene: TRBV11-2; CDR3 protein: CASSWGLAEKNIQYF
clone size: NA; J gene: TRBJ1-6; CDR3 length: 17; V gene: TRBV10-3; CDR3 protein: CAISEERQGINNSPLHF
clone size: NA; J gene: TRBJ2-1; CDR3 length: 15; V gene: TRBV28; CDR3 protein: CASSLLVGFDNEQFF
clone size: once; J gene: TRBJ2-1; CDR3 length: 14; V gene: TRBV29-1; CDR3 protein: CSVLSGSLYNEQLF
clone size: many; J gene: TRBJ2-7; CDR3 length: 15; V gene: TRBV9; CDR3 protein: CASSVGVGGKDEQYF
clone size: many; J gene: TRBJ2-5; CDR3 length: 14; V gene: TRBV11-2; CDR3 protein: CASSSTEHQETQYF
clone size: once; J gene: TRBJ1-5; CDR3 length: 17; V gene: TRBV25-1; CDR3 protein: CASSPSPPRPPNQPQHF
clone size: once; J gene: TRBJ1-1; CDR3 length: 10; V gene: TRBV6-5; CDR3 protein: CATKNTEAFF
clone size: many; J gene: TRBJ1-1; CDR3 length: 14; V gene: TRBV2; CDR3 protein: CASMGGPLSTEAFF
clone size: NA; J gene: TRBJ2-1; CDR3 length: 16; V gene: TRBV15; CDR3 protein: CATSRGPTSGSYEQFF
clone size: many; J gene: TRBJ2-1; CDR3 length: 15; V gene: TRBV9; CDR3 protein: CASSVGLAVGNEQFF
clone size: NA; J gene: TRBJ1-1; CDR3 length: 12; V gene: TRBV7-9; CDR3 protein: CASSLVYTEAFF
clone size: many; J gene: TRBJ1-2; CDR3 length: 13; V gene: TRBV7-9; CDR3 protein: CASSLEGLAGYTF
clone size: many; J gene: TRBJ2-1; CDR3 length: 15; V gene: TRBV20-1; CDR3 protein: CSAREELGAHNEQFF
clone size: NA; J gene: TRBJ2-3; CDR3 length: 16; V gene: TRBV19; CDR3 protein: CASSMEGGWGTDTQYF
clone size: NA; J gene: TRBJ2-1; CDR3 length: 14; V gene: TRBV7-3; CDR3 protein: CATGTSGSFNEQFF
clone size: NA; J gene: TRBJ2-7; CDR3 length: 16; V gene: TRBV15; CDR3 protein: CATSSYSLAENYEQYF
clone size: NA; J gene: TRBJ1-1; CDR3 length: 12; V gene: TRBV20-1; CDR3 protein: CSARGGDTEAFF
clone size: many; J gene: TRBJ2-1; CDR3 length: 14; V gene: TRBV29-1; CDR3 protein: CSAGGASGYNEQFF
clone size: many; J gene: TRBJ2-1; CDR3 length: 13; V gene: TRBV29-1; CDR3 protein: CSVEVRDSNEQFF
clone size: few; J gene: TRBJ1-3; CDR3 length: 12; V gene: TRBV24-1; CDR3 protein: CATSGSGNTIYF
clone size: many; J gene: TRBJ2-1; CDR3 length: 16; V gene: TRBV9; CDR3 protein: CASSVAVAGGYNEQFF
clone size: NA; J gene: TRBJ1-3; CDR3 length: 15; V gene: TRBV2; CDR3 protein: CASRGGPSSGNTIYF
clone size: many; J gene: TRBJ1-4; CDR3 length: 17; V gene: TRBV14; CDR3 protein: CASSPSGGQATNEKLFF
clone size: many; J gene: TRBJ1-5; CDR3 length: 13; V gene: TRBV11-2; CDR3 protein: CASSLQGNQPQHF
clone size: NA; J gene: TRBJ2-7; CDR3 length: 15; V gene: TRBV25-1; CDR3 protein: CASSASDRFYYEQYF
clone size: many; J gene: TRBJ1-3; CDR3 length: 17; V gene: TRBV7-6; CDR3 protein: CASSSSAGRILLGTIYF
clone size: many; J gene: TRBJ1-1; CDR3 length: 16; V gene: TRBV9; CDR3 protein: CASSVDSQITNTEAFF
clone size: many; J gene: TRBJ2-3; CDR3 length: 12; V gene: TRBV20-1; CDR3 protein: CSARESTDTQYF
clone size: NA; J gene: TRBJ2-5; CDR3 length: 16; V gene: TRBV7-8; CDR3 protein: CASSPGLAGAQETQYF
clone size: many; J gene: TRBJ2-1; CDR3 length: 14; V gene: TRBV20-1; CDR3 protein: CSARIYGPLGEQFF
clone size: many; J gene: TRBJ2-2; CDR3 length: 17; V gene: TRBV11-2; CDR3 protein: CASSLVAAGVGTGELFF
clone size: many; J gene: TRBJ2-5; CDR3 length: 14; V gene: TRBV20-1; CDR3 protein: CSARDGGLAETQYF